This TCR beta chain stems from a study of Tregs in tolerant kidney transplant recipients. Here immunoSEQ multiplex PCR was the method, and the copy in TCRdb shows in-frame clones only, minus some. This sample has 200,000 to 300,000 clones; 80% to 85% occur once, and the top ten carry under 0.65%. The origin of this receptor is a human donor in good health. The source material was CD4+ T cells from blood.

The CDR3 loop is CASSGFGSYNEQFF. The CDR3 nucleotides read TGCGCCAGTTCGGGGTTCGGCTCCTACAATGAGCAGTTCTTC. V is TRBV10-1 and J is TRBJ2-1, with D possibly matching TRBD2 (5 bases). CDR3 size: 14 residues. Germline V gives CDR1 WNHNN, CDR2 SYGVQD (reference sequence). Trimming cost V 9 bases and J 0 bases, with 12 bases left between them.